The clone carrying this T cell receptor beta chain was picked up many times. Its target is unknown. Using its own MiXCR run on the RACE reads, TCRdb lists one record per CDR3 protein. The repertoire includes 300,000 to 450,000 distinct CDR3 sequences, 4% to 6% of them detected once, and just over 2.5% sits in the top ten. Time point indicated: pre-sensitization, week 0. Noted treatment: therapeutic diphenylcyclopropenone sensitization with weekly scalp DPC. The data are from a study of human T cells and chemical hapten exposure. Whole-study findings and limits: Significantly more large CDR3 similarity clusters were formed by expanded TCRs than by controls.

V lost 3 bases and J 4 bases, leaving 18 bases between the germline ends. CDR3 length equals 16 residues. CDR1 is SNHLY, CDR2 FYNNEI, per germline. The source material was whole blood, sampled in connection with sensitization to the hapten diphenylcyclopropenone (DPC). This receptor was obtained from a woman aged 45-60 years with alopecia areata. Some clones in this sample may be carry-over from other donors' samples. This chain links TRBV2 with TRBJ1-2, with D possibly being TRBD1 (5 bases). DNA of the CDR3: TGTGCCAGCAGTGAGCTGGGACGGACCGAAACCTATGGCTACACCTTC. Protein product: CASSELGRTETYGYTF. Based on the CDR3 plus reference TRBV2 and TRBJ1-2, the full variable domain is EPEVTQTPSHQVTQMGQEVILRCVPISNHLYFYWYRQILGQKVEFLVSFYNNEISEKSEIFDDQFSVERPDGSNFTLKIRSTKLEDSAMYFCASSELGRTETYGYTFGSGTRLTVV.